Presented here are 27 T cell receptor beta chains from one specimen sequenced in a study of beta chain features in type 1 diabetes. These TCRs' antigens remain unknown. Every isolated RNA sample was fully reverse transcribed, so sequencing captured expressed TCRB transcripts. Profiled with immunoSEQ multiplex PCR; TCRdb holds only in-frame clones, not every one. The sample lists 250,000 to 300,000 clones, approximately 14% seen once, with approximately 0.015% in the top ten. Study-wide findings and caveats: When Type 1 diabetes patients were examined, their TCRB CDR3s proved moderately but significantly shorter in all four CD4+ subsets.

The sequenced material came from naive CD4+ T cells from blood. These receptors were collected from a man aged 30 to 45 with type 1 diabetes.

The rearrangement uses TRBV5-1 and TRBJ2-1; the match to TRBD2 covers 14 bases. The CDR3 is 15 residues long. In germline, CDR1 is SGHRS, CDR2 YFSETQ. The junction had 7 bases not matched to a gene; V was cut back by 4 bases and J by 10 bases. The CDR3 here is CASSMTSGRVGEQFF. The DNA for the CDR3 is TGCGCCAGCAGCATGACTAGCGGGAGGGTGGGGGAGCAGTTCTTC.

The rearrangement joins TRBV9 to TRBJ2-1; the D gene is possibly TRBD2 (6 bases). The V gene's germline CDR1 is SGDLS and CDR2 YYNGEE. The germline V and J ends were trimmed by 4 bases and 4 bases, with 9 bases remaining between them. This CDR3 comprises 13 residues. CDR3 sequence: CASSSGGYNEQFF. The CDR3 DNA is TGTGCCAGCAGCTCCGGGGGATACAATGAGCAGTTCTTC. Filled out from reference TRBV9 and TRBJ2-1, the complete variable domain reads DSGVTQTPKHLITATGQRVTLRCSPRSGDLSVYWYQQSLDQGLQFLIQYYNGEERAKGNILERFSAQQFPDLHSELNLSSLELGDSALYFCASSSGGYNEQFFGPGTRLTVL.

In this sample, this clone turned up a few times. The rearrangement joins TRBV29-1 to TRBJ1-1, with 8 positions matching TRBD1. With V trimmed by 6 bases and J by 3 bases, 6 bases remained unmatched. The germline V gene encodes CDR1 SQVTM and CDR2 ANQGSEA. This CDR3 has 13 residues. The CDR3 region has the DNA TGCAGCGTCGATGGGACAGGCTACACTGAAGCTTTCTTT. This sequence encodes CSVDGTGYTEAFF.

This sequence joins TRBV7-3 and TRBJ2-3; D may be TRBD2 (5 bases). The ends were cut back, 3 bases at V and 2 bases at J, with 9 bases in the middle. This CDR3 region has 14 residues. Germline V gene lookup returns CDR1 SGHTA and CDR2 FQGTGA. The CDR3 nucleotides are TGTGCCAGCAGCTTTGGAGGAAACACAGATACGCAGTATTTT. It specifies CASSFGGNTDTQYF.

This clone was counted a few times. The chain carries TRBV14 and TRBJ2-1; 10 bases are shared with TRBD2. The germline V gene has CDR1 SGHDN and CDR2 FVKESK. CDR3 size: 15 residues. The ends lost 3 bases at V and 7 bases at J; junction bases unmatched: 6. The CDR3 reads CASSQTGLASNEQFF. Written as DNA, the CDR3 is TGTGCCAGCAGCCAGACGGGACTAGCGAGTAATGAGCAGTTCTTC.

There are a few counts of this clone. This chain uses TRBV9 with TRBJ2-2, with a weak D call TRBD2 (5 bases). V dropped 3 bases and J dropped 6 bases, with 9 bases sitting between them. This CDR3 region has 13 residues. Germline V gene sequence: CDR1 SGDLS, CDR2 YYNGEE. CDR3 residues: CASSARGAGELFF. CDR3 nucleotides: TGTGCCAGCAGCGCCCGGGGAGCCGGGGAGCTGTTTTTT.

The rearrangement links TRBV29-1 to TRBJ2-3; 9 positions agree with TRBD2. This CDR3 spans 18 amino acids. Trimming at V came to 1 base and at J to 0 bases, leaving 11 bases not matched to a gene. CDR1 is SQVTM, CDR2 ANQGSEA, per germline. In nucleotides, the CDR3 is TGCAGCGTTGAAGCCTTAGCGGGAGCACGGATAAGCACAGATACGCAGTATTTT. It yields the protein CSVEALAGARISTDTQYF.

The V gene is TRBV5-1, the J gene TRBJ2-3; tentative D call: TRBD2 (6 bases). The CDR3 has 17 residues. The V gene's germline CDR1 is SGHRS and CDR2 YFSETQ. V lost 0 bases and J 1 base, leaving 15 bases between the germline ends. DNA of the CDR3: TGCGCCAGCAGCTTGGTCCCCAAATTAGCGGGCACAGATACGCAGTATTTT. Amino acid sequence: CASSLVPKLAGTDTQYF.

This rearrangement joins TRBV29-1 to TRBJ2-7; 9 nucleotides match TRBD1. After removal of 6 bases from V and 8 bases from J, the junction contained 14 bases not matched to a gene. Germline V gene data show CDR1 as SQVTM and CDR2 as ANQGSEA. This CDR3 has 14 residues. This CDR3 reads CSVLLQGAPIQQYF. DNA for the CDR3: TGCAGCGTCCTCTTACAGGGGGCGCCGATACAGCAGTACTTC.

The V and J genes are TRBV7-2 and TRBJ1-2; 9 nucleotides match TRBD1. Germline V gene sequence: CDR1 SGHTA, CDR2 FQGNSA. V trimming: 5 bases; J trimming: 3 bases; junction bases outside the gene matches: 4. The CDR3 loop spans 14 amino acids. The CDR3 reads CASSAGQGHYGYTF. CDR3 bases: TGTGCCAGCAGCGCGGGACAGGGACACTATGGCTACACCTTC.

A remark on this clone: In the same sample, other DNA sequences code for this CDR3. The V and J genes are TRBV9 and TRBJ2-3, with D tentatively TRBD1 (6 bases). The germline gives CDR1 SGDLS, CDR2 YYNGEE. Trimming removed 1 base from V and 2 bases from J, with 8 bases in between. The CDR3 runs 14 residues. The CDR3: CASSVRGSTDTQYF. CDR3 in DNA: TGTGCCAGCAGCGTAAGGGGGTCCACAGATACGCAGTATTTT.

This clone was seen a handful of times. The CDR3 loop reads CASSLQGAGETDTQYF. The CDR3 DNA follows: TGCGCCAGCAGCTTGCAAGGAGCGGGAGAGACAGATACGCAGTATTTT. The chain links TRBV5-1 to TRBJ2-3; 8 bases are a match to TRBD2. The CDR3 is made up of 16 amino acids. V shed 1 base and J 3 bases; nucleotides not matched to a gene: 7. Germline CDR1 SGHRS, CDR2 YFSETQ.

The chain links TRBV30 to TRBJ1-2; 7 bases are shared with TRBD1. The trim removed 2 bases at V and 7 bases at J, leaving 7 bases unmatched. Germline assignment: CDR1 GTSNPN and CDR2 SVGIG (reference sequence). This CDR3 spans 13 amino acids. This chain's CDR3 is CAWSRQGGPGYTF. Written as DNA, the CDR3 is TGTGCCTGGAGTCGACAGGGAGGCCCTGGCTACACCTTC.

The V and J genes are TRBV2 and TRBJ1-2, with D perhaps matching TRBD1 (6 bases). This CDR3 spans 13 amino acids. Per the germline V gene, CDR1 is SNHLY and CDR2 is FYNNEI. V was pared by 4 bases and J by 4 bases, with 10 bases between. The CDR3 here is CASSVQQGYGYTF. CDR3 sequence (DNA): TGTGCCAGCAGTGTTCAACAGGGCTATGGCTACACCTTC. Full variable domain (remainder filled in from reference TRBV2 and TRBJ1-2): EPEVTQTPSHQVTQMGQEVILRCVPISNHLYFYWYRQILGQKVEFLVSFYNNEISEKSEIFDDQFSVERPDGSNFTLKIRSTKLEDSAMYFCASSVQQGYGYTFGSGTRLTVV.

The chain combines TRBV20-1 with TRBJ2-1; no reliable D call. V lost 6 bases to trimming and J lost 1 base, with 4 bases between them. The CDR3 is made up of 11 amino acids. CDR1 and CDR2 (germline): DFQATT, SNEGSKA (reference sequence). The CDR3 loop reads CSAGSYNEQFF. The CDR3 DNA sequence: TGCAGTGCCGGGTCCTACAATGAGCAGTTCTTC.

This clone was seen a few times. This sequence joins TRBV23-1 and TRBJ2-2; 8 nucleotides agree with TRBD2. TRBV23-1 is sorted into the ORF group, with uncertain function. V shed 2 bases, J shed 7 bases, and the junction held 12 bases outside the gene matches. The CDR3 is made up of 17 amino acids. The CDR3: CASSQKITTSESGELFF. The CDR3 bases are TGCGCCAGCAGTCAAAAAATAACGACTAGCGAGAGCGGGGAGCTGTTTTTT.

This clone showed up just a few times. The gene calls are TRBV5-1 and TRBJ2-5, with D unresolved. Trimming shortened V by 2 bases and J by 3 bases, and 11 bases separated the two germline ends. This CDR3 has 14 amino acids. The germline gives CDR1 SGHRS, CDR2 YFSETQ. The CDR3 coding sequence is TGCGCCAGCAGCTTTTCAGGTCCCGAAGAGACCCAGTACTTC. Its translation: CASSFSGPEETQYF.

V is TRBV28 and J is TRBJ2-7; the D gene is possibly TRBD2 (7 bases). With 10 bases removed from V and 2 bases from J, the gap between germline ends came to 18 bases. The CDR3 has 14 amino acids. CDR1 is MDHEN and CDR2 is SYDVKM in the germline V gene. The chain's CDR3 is CATLAARGTYEQYF. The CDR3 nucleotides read TGTGCCACCCTAGCGGCTAGGGGGACCTACGAGCAGTACTTC.

As DNA, the CDR3 is TGCGCCAGCAGTGAGCCAGGTGGACTAGCAATAGATACGCAGTATTTT. Amino acid sequence: CASSEPGGLAIDTQYF. V and J are TRBV10-2 and TRBJ2-3, with 8 positions matching TRBD2. The germline CDR1 and CDR2 sequences are WSHSY and SAAADI. This CDR3 region has 16 residues. The V and J ends lost 2 bases and 5 bases, in that order; junction bases with no gene match: 9.

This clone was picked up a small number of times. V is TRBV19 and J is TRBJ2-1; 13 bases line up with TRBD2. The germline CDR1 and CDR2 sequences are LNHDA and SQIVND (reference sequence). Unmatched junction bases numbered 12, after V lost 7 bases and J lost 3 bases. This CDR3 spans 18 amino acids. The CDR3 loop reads CASTGGLAGSTVYNEQFF. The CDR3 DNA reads TGTGCCAGTACGGGGGGACTAGCGGGATCAACCGTCTACAATGAGCAGTTCTTC.

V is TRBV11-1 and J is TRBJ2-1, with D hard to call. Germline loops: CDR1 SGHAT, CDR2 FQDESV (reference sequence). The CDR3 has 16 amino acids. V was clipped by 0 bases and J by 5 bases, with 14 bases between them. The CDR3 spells CASSLARLRIHNEQFF. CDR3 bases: TGTGCCAGCAGCTTAGCGCGGCTCCGGATTCACAATGAGCAGTTCTTC.

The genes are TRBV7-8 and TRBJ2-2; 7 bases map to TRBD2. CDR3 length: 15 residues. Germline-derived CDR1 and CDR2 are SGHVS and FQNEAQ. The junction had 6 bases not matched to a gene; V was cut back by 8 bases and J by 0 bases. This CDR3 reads CASGREGPNTGELFF. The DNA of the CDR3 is TGTGCCAGCGGTAGGGAGGGTCCGAACACCGGGGAGCTGTTTTTT.

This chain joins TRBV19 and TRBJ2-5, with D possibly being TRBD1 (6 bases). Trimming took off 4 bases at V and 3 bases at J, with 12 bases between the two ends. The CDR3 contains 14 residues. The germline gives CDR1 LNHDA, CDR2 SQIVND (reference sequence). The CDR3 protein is CASSTLGAEETQYF. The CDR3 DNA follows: TGTGCCAGTAGTACCCTGGGGGCCGAAGAGACCCAGTACTTC.

The CDR3, as DNA: TGTGCCAGCAGCTTAGCGGGAGTGGGGGCGACGCAGTATTTT. It specifies CASSLAGVGATQYF. This chain links TRBV7-2 with TRBJ2-3; weak D call: TRBD1 (6 bases). Trimming cost V 0 bases and J 9 bases, with 13 bases left between them. There are 14 residues in the CDR3. Germline CDR1 and CDR2: SGHTA and FQGNSA.

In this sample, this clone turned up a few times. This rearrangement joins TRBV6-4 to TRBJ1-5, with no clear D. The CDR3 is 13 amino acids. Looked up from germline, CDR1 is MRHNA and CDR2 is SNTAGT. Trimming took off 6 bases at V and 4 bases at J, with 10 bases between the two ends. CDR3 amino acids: CASSHSINQPQHF. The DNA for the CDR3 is TGTGCCAGCAGCCACAGTATAAATCAGCCCCAGCATTTT.

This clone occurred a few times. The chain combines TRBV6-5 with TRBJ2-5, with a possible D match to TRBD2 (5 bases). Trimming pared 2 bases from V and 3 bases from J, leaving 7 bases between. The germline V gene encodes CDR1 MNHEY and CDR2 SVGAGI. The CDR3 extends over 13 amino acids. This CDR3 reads CASSYQRKETQYF. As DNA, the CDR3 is TGTGCCAGCAGTTACCAGCGGAAAGAGACCCAGTACTTC.

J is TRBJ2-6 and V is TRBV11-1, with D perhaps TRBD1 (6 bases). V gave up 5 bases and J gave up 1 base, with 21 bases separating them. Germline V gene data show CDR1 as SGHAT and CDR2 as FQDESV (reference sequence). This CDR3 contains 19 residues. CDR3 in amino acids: CASSPGLRRRGSGANVLTF. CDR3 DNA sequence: TGTGCCAGCAGCCCCGGACTGCGGAGAAGGGGGTCTGGGGCCAACGTCCTGACTTTC. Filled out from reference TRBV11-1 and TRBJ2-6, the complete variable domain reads EAEVAQSPRYKITEKSQAVAFWCDPISGHATLYWYRQILGQGPELLVQFQDESVVDDSQLPKDRFSAERLKGVDSTLKIQPAELGDSAMYLCASSPGLRRRGSGANVLTFGAGSRLTVL.